Shown below are 7 T cell receptor beta chains from a single sample sequenced in a study of CD8+CD57+ T cells in acquired aplastic anemia. Genomic DNA, serving as template, underwent TCR beta VDJ and CDR3 profiling. TCRdb itself ran the reads through MiXCR, one entry per CDR3 protein. The data hold 260,000 or so distinct CDR3 sequences, with around 45% observed a single time. Patients chosen for sequencing had CD8+CD57+ cells that had expanded, as shown by flow cytometry. Sequencing was performed on sorted CD4+, CD8+, or CD8+CD57+ T cells (not recorded which) from PBMCs. Receptors were obtained from a human donor with aplastic anemia.

This clonotype was seen only a few times. The V and J genes are TRBV5-6 and TRBJ1-5; 12 bases line up with TRBD1. CDR1 is SGHDT, CDR2 YYEEEE, per germline. The CDR3 is 16 residues long. J was trimmed by 5 bases and V by 3 bases; bases with no gene match: 6. The CDR3: CASSSLGQGAYQPQHF. In DNA, the CDR3 is TGTGCCAGCAGCTCCTTGGGACAGGGGGCTTATCAGCCCCAGCATTTT. Full variable domain (missing parts from reference TRBV5-6 and TRBJ1-5): DAGVTQSPTHLIKTRGQQVTLRCSPKSGHDTVSWYQQALGQGPQFIFQYYEEEERQRGNFPDRFSGHQFPNYSSELNVNALLLGDSALYLCASSSLGQGAYQPQHFGDGTRLSIL.

This clonotype was observed a few times. A much more abundant neighbour one base away suggests this may be a read error. The J gene is TRBJ2-7, the V gene TRBV7-9, with D possibly being TRBD1 (6 bases). The germline CDR1 and CDR2 sequences are SEHNR and FQNEAQ (reference sequence). CDR3 size: 12 residues. The CDR3 region is CAGSKTGYEQYF. DNA for the CDR3: TGTGCCGGCAGTAAGACAGGCTACGAGCAGTACTTC. Full variable domain (rest looked up from reference TRBV7-9 and TRBJ2-7): DTGVSQNPRHKITKRGQNVTFRCDPISEHNRLYWYRQTLGQGPEFLTYFQNEAQLEKSRLLSDRFSAERPKGSFSTLEIQRTEQGDSAMYLCAGSKTGYEQYFGPGTRLTVT.

This clonotype was picked up a small number of times. This chain joins TRBV7-9 and TRBJ2-2; no definite D call. Germline V gene sequence: CDR1 SEHNR, CDR2 FQNEAQ (reference sequence). CDR3 length: 13 residues. Trimming removed 6 bases from V and 4 bases from J, with 9 bases in between. The CDR3 spells CASRAVSTGELFF. CDR3 DNA: TGTGCCAGCAGAGCCGTCAGCACCGGGGAGCTGTTTTTT.

On this clonotype: This may be a read error, as it is one base from a much larger clone. Since no conserved phenylalanine or tryptophan closes the CDR3, a read error is the likely cause. The chain couples TRBV9 to TRBJ1-2; D is unclear. Deletions cut 4 bases from V and 2 bases from J, with 12 bases between. Germline V CDR1 and CDR2: SGDLS, YYNGEE. CDR3 size: 14 residues. The CDR3 protein is CASSPLRPNYGYTS. DNA for the CDR3: TGTGCCAGCAGCCCACTCCGACCAAACTATGGCTACACCTCC.

This sequence joins TRBV7-9 and TRBJ2-5; D could derive from TRBD1 or TRBD2 (6 bases each). CDR1 SEHNR and CDR2 FQNEAQ come from the germline V gene (reference sequence). This CDR3 has 14 residues. Trimming took 9 bases from V and 4 from J, leaving 18 bases between them. The CDR3: CASRFVGGGETQYF. The DNA for the CDR3 is TGTGCCAGTAGATTCGTGGGGGGCGGAGAGACCCAGTACTTC.

A remark on this clonotype: One junction end disagrees with the germline gene, perhaps due to a read error. The chain links TRBV9 to TRBJ2-7; a possible D gene is TRBD2 (5 bases). CDR1 is SGDLS, CDR2 YYNGEE, per germline. CDR3 length: 12 residues. In DNA, the CDR3 is TGTGCCAGCAACCCGAACACCGGGGAGCTGTACTTC. This sequence encodes CASNPNTGELYF.

This clonotype was picked up many times. This chain connects TRBV5-8 to TRBJ1-2; the D is unclear. Germline values: CDR1 SGHTS, CDR2 YDEGEE. The CDR3 loop spans 13 amino acids. The V end was cut by 2 bases, the J end by 3 bases, with 8 bases between. The CDR3 here is CASSLLPHYGYTF. CDR3 DNA sequence: TGTGCCAGCAGCTTACTGCCGCACTATGGCTACACCTTC.